The 9 T cell receptor beta chains below were found in one sample sequenced in a study of CD8 T cells in ankylosing spondylitis (dated by TCRdb to about 2017). Library generation was performed with 5' RACE. Sequenced using an Illumina HiSeq 2500. Clones were called with MiXCR by TCRdb after fastp trimmed the public reads at Q25, and only in-frame beta chains were retained. Rows merge per CDR3 protein into single entries with the most common DNA and genes. The sample table lists a few hundred thousand distinct CDR3 sequences, 15% to 20% of them with a count of one. The ten most abundant clones make up around a third of the sample. Input material: blood, either unsorted or a sorted T cell fraction (not recorded which). The receptor set was obtained from a male donor with ankylosing spondylitis or in good health (not recorded which).

This clonotype was picked up a small number of times. V and J are TRBV12-3 or TRBV12-4 and TRBJ2-3, with 8 bases identical to TRBD1. The CDR3 covers 15 residues. V trimming: 4 bases; J trimming: 0 bases; junction bases outside the gene matches: 3. CDR3 region: CASSYWTGSTDTQYF. For the CDR3, the DNA is TGTGCCAGCAGTTACTGGACAGGGAGCACAGATACGCAGTATTTT.

This clonotype came up a few times. The rearrangement links TRBV4-3 to TRBJ2-7; 9 bases are a match to TRBD2. The CDR3 length is 16 residues. CDR1 and CDR2 from the germline V gene are LGHNA and YSLEER. V shed 1 base, J shed 4 bases, and the junction held 8 bases outside the gene matches. The CDR3 DNA is TGCGCCAGCAGCCAAGTCTCTAGCGGGACTTCTTACGAGCAGTACTTC. Translation gives CASSQVSSGTSYEQYF.

The J gene is TRBJ1-2, the V gene TRBV4-3; tentatively, D is TRBD1 (5 bases). The V gene's germline CDR1 is LGHNA and CDR2 YSLEER. V lost 1 base, J lost 0 bases, and 12 bases lay in between. The length of the CDR3 is 16 residues. The CDR3 region is CASSQGTGLPNYGYTF. The CDR3 coding sequence is TGCGCCAGCAGCCAAGGCACAGGACTACCTAACTATGGCTACACCTTC.

The chain employs TRBV20-1 and TRBJ2-1; D is ambiguous. The CDR3 length is 13 residues. Germline CDR1 is DFQATT and CDR2 is SNEGSKA (reference sequence). V was trimmed by 2 bases and J by 8 bases, leaving 13 bases between them. The CDR3 loop reads CSARPLEFYEQFF. CDR3 nucleotides: TGCAGTGCTAGACCCCTTGAGTTCTATGAGCAGTTCTTC.

The chain carries TRBV7-2 and TRBJ2-3; TRBD2 agrees at 9 bases. The germline V gene has CDR1 SGHTA and CDR2 FQGNSA. V was clipped by 5 bases and J by 3 bases; unmatched bases: 12. This CDR3 has 17 residues. The CDR3 sequence: CASSEINSGRKTDTQYF. The CDR3 DNA reads as TGTGCCAGCAGCGAAATTAACAGCGGGAGGAAGACAGATACGCAGTATTTT.

The rearrangement links TRBV20-1 to TRBJ1-3; 8 nucleotides align to TRBD1. Germline V gene sequence: CDR1 DFQATT, CDR2 SNEGSKA (reference sequence). V shed 6 bases, J shed 8 bases, and the junction held 12 bases outside the gene matches. CDR3 size: 14 residues. The DNA of the CDR3 is TGCAGTGCAAAACCCAGGGGGCCAGGAGACACCATATATTTT. Encoded protein: CSAKPRGPGDTIYF.

The count of this clonotype is one. The chain recombines TRBV12-3 or TRBV12-4 with TRBJ2-5; the D is unclear. V was pared by 4 bases and J by 3 bases, with 9 bases between. This CDR3 is built from 13 residues. The CDR3 here is CASSSGMEETQYF. CDR3 coding DNA: TGTGCCAGCAGTTCCGGCATGGAAGAGACCCAGTACTTC.

V usage is TRBV27 and J usage is TRBJ1-1, with 8 bases aligning to TRBD1. This CDR3 is built from 15 residues. V lost 0 bases and J lost 4; bases outside the gene matches: 4. Per germline, CDR1 MNHEY and CDR2 SMNVEV (reference sequence). The chain's CDR3 is CASSLSAGGGTEAFF. The CDR3 region has the DNA TGTGCCAGCAGTTTATCGGCAGGGGGCGGCACTGAAGCTTTCTTT.

This clonotype occurred a few times. The chain couples TRBV29-1 to TRBJ1-1; D is perhaps TRBD1 (6 bases). Per germline, CDR1 SQVTM and CDR2 ANQGSEA. Trimming removed 7 bases from V and 2 bases from J, with 14 bases in between. The length of the CDR3 is 13 residues. CDR3 sequence reads: CSAHDGGNTEAFF. The CDR3, as DNA: TGCAGCGCTCATGACGGGGGCAACACTGAAGCTTTCTTT.